There are many counts of the clone carrying this T cell receptor beta chain. No antigen is known for it. This sample was taken from a study of response to subunit inactivated influenza vaccine. Study findings and constraints: Each seasonal influenza vaccination recruits few new T cells, the authors suggested.

After removal of 0 bases from V and 0 bases from J, the junction contained 10 bases not matched to a gene. Germline lookup yields CDR1 SGHKS and CDR2 YYEKEE (reference sequence). This CDR3 contains 18 residues. TCRdb called the RT-PCR reads again in MiXCR, with one record for every CDR3 protein. The profile shows about 520,000 distinct CDR3 sequences, 9.5% to 13% of them singletons. This TCR was sampled from a man in his forties or fifties who received an inactivated influenza vaccine. Source: PBMCs from blood, taken more than 35 days after vaccination. This chain connects TRBV5-5 to TRBJ2-3; 7 bases line up with TRBD2. CDR3 sequence reads: CASSLATGGTGSTDTQYF. DNA of the CDR3: TGTGCCAGCAGCTTGGCTACGGGGGGAACCGGTAGCACAGATACGCAGTATTTT. Full variable domain (outside the CDR3, taken from reference TRBV5-5 and TRBJ2-3): DAGVTQSPTHLIKTRGQQVTLRCSPISGHKSVSWYQQVLGQGPQFIFQYYEKEERGRGNFPDRFSARQFPNYSSELNVNALLLGDSALYLCASSLATGGTGSTDTQYFGPGTRLTVL.